These 12 T cell receptor beta chains share one sample of origin, sequenced in a study of CD8+CD57+ T cells in acquired aplastic anemia. Genomic DNA acted as the template from which TCR beta VDJ combination and CDR3 sequence profiling were carried out. TCRdb re-analysed the reads in MiXCR, keeping a single row per CDR3 protein. This sample yields approximately 50,000 distinct CDR3 sequences, of which 70% to 80% are seen a single time; around a third belongs to the top ten. Sequenced input: sorted CD4+, CD8+, or CD8+CD57+ T cells (not recorded which) from PBMCs. The receptors come from a human donor in good health, serving as a control.

The rearrangement joins TRBV24-1 to TRBJ2-7; 7 nucleotides agree with TRBD1. V was pared by 4 bases and J by 2 bases, with 7 bases of the junction left unmatched. Germline V gene data show CDR1 as KGHDR and CDR2 as SFDVKD. CDR3 length: 15 amino acids. CDR3 nucleotides: TGTGCCACCAGTGACACCGGGACAGAGACCTACGAGCAGTACTTC. Translating it yields CATSDTGTETYEQYF.

This chain links TRBV29-1 with TRBJ2-2; no definite D call. Germline V gives CDR1 SQVTM, CDR2 ANQGSEA. The CDR3 extends over 13 amino acids. V lost 4 bases, J lost 0 bases, and 6 bases lay in between. CDR3 protein: CSVVFPNTGELFF. The CDR3 coding sequence is TGCAGCGTTGTGTTCCCGAACACCGGGGAGCTGTTTTTT.

The CDR3 spells CSATQGAQAEKLFF. In nucleotides, the CDR3 is TGCAGCGCCACTCAGGGGGCGCAGGCTGAAAAACTGTTTTTT. V gene TRBV29-1 combines with J gene TRBJ1-4, with 8 bases that match TRBD1. The CDR3 contains 14 residues. J was trimmed by 7 bases and V by 7 bases; bases with no gene match: 11. Germline V gives CDR1 SQVTM, CDR2 ANQGSEA.

The CDR3 protein is CASSTSQAPNTEAFF. The CDR3 bases are TGTGCCAGCAGCACATCGCAGGCGCCGAACACTGAAGCTTTCTTT. The chain uses TRBV7-2 and TRBJ1-1; D remains ambiguous. The germline CDR1 and CDR2 sequences are SGHTA and FQGNSA. This CDR3 region has 15 residues. Deletions cut 5 bases from V and 1 base from J, with 14 bases between. Full variable domain (missing parts from reference TRBV7-2 and TRBJ1-1): GAGVSQSPSNKVTEKGKDVELRCDPISGHTALYWYRQSLGQGLEFLIYFQGNSAPDKSGLPSDRFSAERTGGSVSTLTIQRTQQEDSAVYLCASSTSQAPNTEAFFGQGTRLTVV.

This chain joins TRBV14 and TRBJ2-3, with a tentative D call TRBD1 (6 bases). Trimming cost V 5 bases and J 3 bases, with 6 bases left between them. The length of the CDR3 is 12 residues. From germline, CDR1 is SGHDN and CDR2 FVKESK. CDR3 amino acids: CASSDRTDTQYF. DNA for the CDR3: TGTGCCAGCAGCGACAGGACAGATACGCAGTATTTT.

This sequence joins TRBV11-1 and TRBJ2-7; 13 bases fit TRBD2. Germline-derived CDR1 and CDR2 are SGHAT and FQDESV (reference sequence). The CDR3 runs to 18 residues. J was trimmed by 1 base and V by 4 bases; bases with no gene match: 10. The CDR3 loop reads CASSYGLAGADWSYEQYF. Here the CDR3 DNA reads TGTGCCAGCAGCTACGGACTAGCGGGAGCCGATTGGTCCTACGAGCAGTACTTC.

The V and J genes are TRBV11-2 and TRBJ1-2, with D possibly TRBD1 on 5 matching bases. The CDR3 totals 13 residues. CDR1 is SGHAT and CDR2 is FQNNGV in the germline V gene. V was pared by 3 bases and J by 8 bases, with 13 bases between. The CDR3 DNA reads TGTGCCAGCAGCTTTCCGCGTGGGGACGGCTACACCTTC. It encodes CASSFPRGDGYTF. Using reference TRBV11-2 and TRBJ1-2 for the parts outside the CDR3, the full variable domain is EAGVAQSPRYKIIEKRQSVAFWCNPISGHATLYWYQQILGQGPKLLIQFQNNGVVDDSQLPKDRFSAERLKGVDSTLKIQPAKLEDSAVYLCASSFPRGDGYTFGSGTRLTVV.

This clonotype came up a few times. The genes are TRBV25-1 and TRBJ1-6; TRBD1 aligns across 7 bases. The germline V gene encodes CDR1 MGHDK and CDR2 SYGVNS. The CDR3 sequence is 16 residues long. Trimming cost V 0 bases and J 7 bases; bases outside gene matches: 6. The CDR3 DNA follows: TGTGCCAGCAGTGAATATATTCCGGGACAGAATTCACCCCTCCACTTT. Protein sequence: CASSEYIPGQNSPLHF.

In its sample, this clonotype was seen a few times. This chain links TRBV24-1 with TRBJ1-5, with D unresolved. The length of the CDR3 is 13 residues. V was shortened by 10 bases and J by 2 bases, with 11 bases between the two germline ends. The V gene's germline CDR1 is KGHDR and CDR2 SFDVKD. Here the CDR3 reads CATGAWGNQPQHF. DNA of the CDR3: TGTGCCACGGGCGCTTGGGGCAATCAGCCCCAGCATTTT.

This clonotype was picked up a small number of times. As DNA, the CDR3 is TGTGCCAGCCTAGGGGGGGCAGTATACACTGAAGCTTTCTTT. Its translation is CASLGGAVYTEAFF. V and J are TRBV19 and TRBJ1-1, with D possibly being TRBD1 (6 bases). The V gene's germline CDR1 is LNHDA and CDR2 SQIVND (reference sequence). The CDR3 is 14 amino acids. The V and J ends lost 9 bases and 3 bases respectively, with 17 bases between them.

This clonotype has a count of ten or more. V is TRBV7-9 and J is TRBJ1-1; D may be TRBD1 (6 bases). V lost 0 bases and J 3 bases, leaving 14 bases between the germline ends. The CDR3 loop spans 16 amino acids. Germline values: CDR1 SEHNR, CDR2 FQNEAQ (reference sequence). Here the CDR3 DNA reads TGTGCCAGCAGCTTAGCGATCGGGGGGCGCGACACTGAAGCTTTCTTT. The encoded protein is CASSLAIGGRDTEAFF.

The chain uses TRBV25-1 and TRBJ2-5; D gene ambiguous. Germline values: CDR1 MGHDK, CDR2 SYGVNS. There are 13 residues in the CDR3. The V gene lost 3 bases and the J gene lost 5 bases, with 10 bases spanning the gap. CDR3 nucleotide sequence: TGTGCCAGCAGTGATCAAGGTTCGGAGACCCAGTACTTC. Residues: CASSDQGSETQYF. Combining the CDR3 with reference TRBV25-1 and TRBJ2-5 gives the whole variable domain EADIYQTPRYLVIGTGKKITLECSQTMGHDKMYWYQQDPGMELHLIHYSYGVNSTEKGDLSSESTVSRIRTEHFPLTLESARPSHTSQYLCASSDQGSETQYFGPGTRLLVL.